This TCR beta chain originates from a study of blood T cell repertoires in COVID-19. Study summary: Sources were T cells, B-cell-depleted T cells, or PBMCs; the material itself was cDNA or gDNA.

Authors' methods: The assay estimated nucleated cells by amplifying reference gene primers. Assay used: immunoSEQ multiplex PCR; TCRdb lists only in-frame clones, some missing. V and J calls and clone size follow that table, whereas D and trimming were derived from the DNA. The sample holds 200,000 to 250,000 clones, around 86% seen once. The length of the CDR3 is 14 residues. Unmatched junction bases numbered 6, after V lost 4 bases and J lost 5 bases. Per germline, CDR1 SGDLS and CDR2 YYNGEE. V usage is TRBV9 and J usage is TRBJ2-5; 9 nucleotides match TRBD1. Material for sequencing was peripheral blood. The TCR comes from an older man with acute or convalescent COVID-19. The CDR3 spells CASSPRTGAETQYF. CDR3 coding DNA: TGTGCCAGCAGCCCTCGGACAGGGGCGGAGACCCAGTACTTC. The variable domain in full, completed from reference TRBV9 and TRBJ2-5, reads DSGVTQTPKHLITATGQRVTLRCSPRSGDLSVYWYQQSLDQGLQFLIQYYNGEERAKGNILERFSAQQFPDLHSELNLSSLELGDSALYFCASSPRTGAETQYFGPGTRLLVL.